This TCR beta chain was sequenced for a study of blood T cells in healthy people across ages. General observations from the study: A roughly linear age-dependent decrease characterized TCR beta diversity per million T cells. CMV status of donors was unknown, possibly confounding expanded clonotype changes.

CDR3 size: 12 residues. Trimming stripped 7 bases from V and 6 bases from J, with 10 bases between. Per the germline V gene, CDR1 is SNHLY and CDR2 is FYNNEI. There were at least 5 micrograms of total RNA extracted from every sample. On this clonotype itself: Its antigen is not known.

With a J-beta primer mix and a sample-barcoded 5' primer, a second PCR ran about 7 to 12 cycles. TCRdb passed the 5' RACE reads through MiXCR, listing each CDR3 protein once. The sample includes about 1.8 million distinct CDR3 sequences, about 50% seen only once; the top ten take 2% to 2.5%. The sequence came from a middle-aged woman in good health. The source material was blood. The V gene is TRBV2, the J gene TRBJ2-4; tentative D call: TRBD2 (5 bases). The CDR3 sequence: CASTGSGNIQYF. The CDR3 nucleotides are TGTGCCAGCACAGGAAGCGGAAACATTCAGTACTTC.